The 23 T cell receptor beta chains below all came from one sample that was sequenced in a study of OX40 agonist ivuxolimab in advanced cancers. The library was prepared using the immunoSEQ multiplex PCR assay. TCRdb re-hosts the immuneACCESS table, in-frame sequences only. Its copies lack some clones; in the studies checked, an unresolved V gene accounts for under half of them, and the cause for the rest is not known. For this sample the table gives tens of thousands of clones, of which roughly 87% were detected only once. Jointly, the top ten make up approximately 0.35% of the sample. The sample in question was CD4+ or CD8+ T cells sorted from blood, obtained in a trial of the OX40 agonist ivuxolimab. These receptors were obtained from an adult with an advanced solid tumor such as melanoma, head and neck, liver or kidney cancer.

The chain recombines TRBV7-9 with TRBJ2-7; the D gene is possibly TRBD1 (6 bases). Germline CDR1 reads SEHNR; CDR2 reads FQNEAQ (reference sequence). Between the trimmed V and J ends, which lost 1 base and 7 bases, there was a span of 14 bases. The CDR3 covers 14 residues. The CDR3 sequence: CASSLGQASGEQYF. The CDR3 DNA reads as TGTGCCAGCAGCTTAGGACAGGCTTCGGGAGAGCAGTACTTC.

Note on this clone: Other DNA sequences from this sample encode an identical CDR3 as well. The V call is TRBV6-5, the J call TRBJ1-2, with D unclear. The CDR3 runs to 13 residues. Trimming took off 5 bases at V and 2 bases at J, with 9 bases between the two ends. From germline, CDR1 is MNHEY and CDR2 SVGAGI. Here the CDR3 reads CASSPTGNYGYTF. The CDR3, as DNA: TGTGCCAGCAGTCCGACGGGGAACTATGGCTACACCTTC.

V and J are TRBV5-6 and TRBJ2-7; D may be TRBD1 (5 bases). Trimming removed 0 bases at V and 5 bases at J, with 12 bases between. This CDR3 has 14 amino acids. Looked up from germline, CDR1 is SGHDT and CDR2 is YYEEEE. The CDR3 sequence is CASSLAAGLNEQYF. For the CDR3, the DNA is TGTGCCAGCAGCTTGGCAGCAGGGTTAAACGAGCAGTACTTC.

The V gene is TRBV6-1, the J gene TRBJ2-7, with 9 positions matching TRBD1. Germline assignment: CDR1 MNHNS and CDR2 SASEGT. With 2 bases clipped from V and 1 base from J, the junction kept 3 bases outside the gene matches. The CDR3 extends over 15 amino acids. The CDR3 sequence is CASSESGQGSYEQYF. The CDR3 coding sequence is TGTGCCAGCAGTGAATCCGGACAGGGGTCCTACGAGCAGTACTTC.

The chain joins TRBV14 to TRBJ1-4, with unresolved D. The V end was cut by 4 bases, the J end by 5 bases, with 5 bases between. Germline CDR1 SGHDN, CDR2 FVKESK. The CDR3 spans 12 residues. CDR3 loop: CASSPPNEKLFF. CDR3 in DNA: TGTGCCAGCAGCCCTCCGAATGAAAAACTGTTTTTT.

The rearrangement links TRBV4-1 to TRBJ1-3; D is unresolved. The CDR3 spans 17 residues. Germline V CDR1 and CDR2: MGHRA, YSYEKL. Trimming removed 1 base at V and 0 bases at J, with 13 bases between. CDR3 bases: TGCGCCAGCAGCCAAGCCTCTCCAAGGAGCTCTGGAAACACCATATATTTT. As protein: CASSQASPRSSGNTIYF.

This sequence joins TRBV7-2 and TRBJ2-5; D may be TRBD2 (6 bases). The germline V gene has CDR1 SGHTA and CDR2 FQGNSA. The V gene lost 6 bases and the J gene lost 4 bases, with 6 bases spanning the gap. This CDR3 contains 11 residues. The CDR3 DNA follows: TGTGCCAGCAGGGGGGGAGAGACCCAGTACTTC. Its translation is CASRGGETQYF.

CDR3 sequence (DNA): TGTGCCAGTAGTAGGACATTTGCCGATCAGCCCCAGCATTTT. Protein product: CASSRTFADQPQHF. This chain uses TRBV19 with TRBJ1-5; D might be TRBD1 (5 bases). This CDR3 has 14 amino acids. V was cut by 4 bases and J by 5 bases, with 12 bases left in between. In germline, CDR1 is LNHDA, CDR2 SQIVND (reference sequence). Filled out from reference TRBV19 and TRBJ1-5, the complete variable domain reads DGGITQSPKYLFRKEGQNVTLSCEQNLNHDAMYWYRQDPGQGLRLIYYSQIVNDFQKGDIAEGYSVSREKKESFPLTVTSAQKNPTAFYLCASSRTFADQPQHFGDGTRLSIL.

This clone appeared once. The chain combines TRBV5-1 with TRBJ2-7; D is uncertain. The CDR3 runs to 15 residues. CDR1 and CDR2 (germline): SGHRS, YFSETQ. Between the trimmed V and J ends, which lost 0 bases and 6 bases, there was a span of 16 bases. CDR3 nucleotides: TGCGCCAGCAGCTTGGCCTGGCCAGAGGTGGGCGAGCAGTACTTC. This translates into CASSLAWPEVGEQYF.

The gene calls are TRBV5-5 and TRBJ2-7; D might be TRBD1 (5 bases). This CDR3 is 16 amino acids long. Germline V gene sequence: CDR1 SGHKS, CDR2 YYEKEE (reference sequence). V was shortened by 0 bases and J by 3 bases, with 16 bases between the two germline ends. The CDR3 DNA reads TGTGCCAGCAGCTTGGTATTTAGTCTCGACAGCTACGAGCAGTACTTC. It is translated as CASSLVFSLDSYEQYF.

The chain links TRBV9 to TRBJ1-2; D gene uncertain. The ends were cut back, 0 bases at V and 3 bases at J, with 9 bases in the middle. CDR1 SGDLS and CDR2 YYNGEE come from the germline V gene. The CDR3 consists of 14 residues. The CDR3 DNA is TGTGCCAGCAGCGTAGGGAACACGGACTATGGCTACACCTTC. Translating it yields CASSVGNTDYGYTF.

Points on this clone: The sample contains more than one DNA sequence encoding this CDR3. The gene calls are TRBV4-1 and TRBJ2-2; D may be TRBD2 (6 bases). Between the trimmed V and J ends, which lost 0 bases and 1 base, there was a span of 9 bases. Germline loops: CDR1 MGHRA, CDR2 YSYEKL. This CDR3 contains 16 residues. The CDR3 DNA reads TGCGCCAGCAGCCAAGAGGGGGGAGGGAACACCGGGGAGCTGTTTTTT. Translation: CASSQEGGGNTGELFF.

This clone is a singleton in its sample. The J gene is TRBJ2-3, the V gene TRBV7-8; D is unresolved. Between the trimmed V and J ends, which lost 1 base and 2 bases, there was a span of 13 bases. The CDR3 contains 16 residues. The V gene's germline CDR1 is SGHVS and CDR2 FQNEAQ. This CDR3 is CASSLGRFRVTDTQYF. DNA for the CDR3: TGTGCCAGCAGCTTAGGACGCTTTCGGGTCACAGATACGCAGTATTTT.

The gene calls are TRBV5-4 and TRBJ1-1; D not resolved. Trimming took 2 bases from V and 3 from J, leaving 11 bases between them. The CDR3 loop spans 14 amino acids. Germline V gene sequence: CDR1 SGHNT, CDR2 YYREEE (reference sequence). The CDR3 sequence is CASSLGSGDTEAFF. CDR3 DNA sequence: TGTGCCAGCAGCTTAGGGTCCGGCGACACTGAAGCTTTCTTT.

The chain carries TRBV7-2 and TRBJ1-5; D perhaps matches TRBD1 (6 bases). This CDR3 spans 15 amino acids. From germline, CDR1 is SGHTA and CDR2 FQGNSA. V was pared by 6 bases and J by 0 bases, with 12 bases between. The DNA for the CDR3 is TGTGCCAGCAGAAGCACAGGGAATAGCAATCAGCCCCAGCATTTT. Translating it yields CASRSTGNSNQPQHF.

This chain connects TRBV5-4 to TRBJ2-2, with D maybe TRBD2 (6 bases). CDR1 SGHNT and CDR2 YYREEE come from the germline V gene (reference sequence). Trimming shortened V by 2 bases and J by 2 bases, and 10 bases separated the two germline ends. This CDR3 spans 15 amino acids. The CDR3, as DNA: TGTGCCAGCAGCTTCCCCGGGAGCAACACCGGGGAGCTGTTTTTT. Its translation: CASSFPGSNTGELFF.

This clone has only a few counts. The chain recombines TRBV7-9 with TRBJ2-3; D possibly uses TRBD1 or TRBD2 (5 bases each). This CDR3 is built from 16 residues. The germline gives CDR1 SEHNR, CDR2 FQNEAQ (reference sequence). V lost 5 bases to trimming and J lost 2 bases, with 17 bases between them. The CDR3 DNA follows: TGTGCCAGCAGCCCGCCCAAGGGACGGACCACAGATACGCAGTATTTT. This encodes CASSPPKGRTTDTQYF. The full variable domain, completed using reference TRBV7-9 and TRBJ2-3, is DTGVSQNPRHKITKRGQNVTFRCDPISEHNRLYWYRQTLGQGPEFLTYFQNEAQLEKSRLLSDRFSAERPKGSFSTLEIQRTEQGDSAMYLCASSPPKGRTTDTQYFGPGTRLTVL.

The rearrangement uses TRBV27 and TRBJ2-7; D tentatively reads TRBD1 or TRBD2 (5 bases each). The CDR3 has 16 residues. V shed 4 bases and J shed 4 bases, with 20 bases lying between them. From germline, CDR1 is MNHEY and CDR2 SMNVEV (reference sequence). Here the CDR3 reads CASSSDIGARGYEQYF. CDR3 nucleotides: TGTGCCAGCAGTTCCGATATAGGGGCTCGAGGGTACGAGCAGTACTTC.

The chain has TRBV5-5 and TRBJ1-2, with D perhaps matching TRBD1 (5 bases). The CDR3 loop spans 17 amino acids. Germline V lookup: CDR1 SGHKS, CDR2 YYEKEE (reference sequence). V was trimmed by 0 bases and J by 1 base, leaving 16 bases between them. The CDR3 DNA is TGTGCCAGCAGCTTGGTAACAGGAGCACCCAATAACTATGGCTACACCTTC. Translating it yields CASSLVTGAPNNYGYTF.

The chain combines TRBV5-1 with TRBJ2-1; 7 positions match TRBD1. J lost 4 bases, V lost 4 bases, and 8 bases had no gene match. The CDR3 runs to 15 residues. CDR1 and CDR2 from the germline V gene are SGHRS and YFSETQ. Here the CDR3 DNA reads TGCGCCAGCAGCCAAGGGACAGAAAAGTACAATGAGCAGTTCTTC. Translated, it gives CASSQGTEKYNEQFF. The full variable domain, in which reference TRBV5-1 and TRBJ2-1 provide the parts outside the CDR3, is KAGVTQTPRYLIKTRGQQVTLSCSPISGHRSVSWYQQTPGQGLQFLFEYFSETQRNKGNFPGRFSGRQFSNSRSEMNVSTLELGDSALYLCASSQGTEKYNEQFFGPGTRLTVL.

The chain is built from TRBV4-2 and TRBJ2-7, with D unclear. CDR1 and CDR2 from the germline V gene are LGHNA and YNFKEQ. The CDR3 length is 14 residues. The V gene lost 2 bases and the J gene lost 1 base, with 9 bases spanning the gap. CDR3 sequence reads: CASSQRISSYEQYF. The CDR3 coding sequence is TGTGCCAGCAGCCAACGGATAAGTTCCTACGAGCAGTACTTC.

V gene TRBV7-9 combines with J gene TRBJ1-2; TRBD1 matches 9 bases. The V segment lost 1 base and the J segment 8 bases; nucleotides outside the gene matches: 20. The germline gives CDR1 SEHNR, CDR2 FQNEAQ (reference sequence). This CDR3 has 19 residues. In nucleotides, the CDR3 is TGTGCCAGCAGCTTAGGTCCCGGGACAGGGACCCCTTCTCATCGGGGCTACACCTTC. Amino acids: CASSLGPGTGTPSHRGYTF.

This clone was counted a single time. The chain combines TRBV5-1 with TRBJ1-1; D perhaps matches TRBD1 (5 bases). Per germline, CDR1 SGHRS and CDR2 YFSETQ. This CDR3 has 15 residues. V lost 0 bases to trimming and J lost 4 bases, with 13 bases between them. CDR3 amino acids: CASSLGEGRGTEAFF. The CDR3, as DNA: TGCGCCAGCAGCTTGGGGGAGGGGCGGGGCACTGAAGCTTTCTTT.